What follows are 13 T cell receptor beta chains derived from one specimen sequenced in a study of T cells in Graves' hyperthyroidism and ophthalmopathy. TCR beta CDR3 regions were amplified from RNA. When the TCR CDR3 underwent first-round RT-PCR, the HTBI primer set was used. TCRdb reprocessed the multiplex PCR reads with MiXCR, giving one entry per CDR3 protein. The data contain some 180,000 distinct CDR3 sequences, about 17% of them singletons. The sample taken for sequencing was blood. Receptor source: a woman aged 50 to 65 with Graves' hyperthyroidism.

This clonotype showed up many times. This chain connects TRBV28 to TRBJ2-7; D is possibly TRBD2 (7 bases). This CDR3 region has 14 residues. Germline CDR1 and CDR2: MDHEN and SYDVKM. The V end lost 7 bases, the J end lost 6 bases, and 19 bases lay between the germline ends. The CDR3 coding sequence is TGTGCCAGCACCCCGGTGGGGGGGCGGCTCGAGCAGTACTTC. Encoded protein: CASTPVGGRLEQYF.

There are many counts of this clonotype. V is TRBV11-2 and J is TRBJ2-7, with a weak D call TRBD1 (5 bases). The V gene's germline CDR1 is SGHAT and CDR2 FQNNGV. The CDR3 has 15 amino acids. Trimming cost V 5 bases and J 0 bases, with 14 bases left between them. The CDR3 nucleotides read TGTGCCAGCAGCCCCCAGGGTTTAAGCTCCTACGAGCAGTACTTC. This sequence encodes CASSPQGLSSYEQYF.

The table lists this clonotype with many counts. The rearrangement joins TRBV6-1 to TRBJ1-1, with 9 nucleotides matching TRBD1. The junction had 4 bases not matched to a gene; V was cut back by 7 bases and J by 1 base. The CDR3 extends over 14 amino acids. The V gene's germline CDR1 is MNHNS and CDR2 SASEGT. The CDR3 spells CASKVDRGNTEAFF. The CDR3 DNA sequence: TGTGCCAGCAAGGTGGACAGGGGGAACACTGAAGCTTTCTTT.

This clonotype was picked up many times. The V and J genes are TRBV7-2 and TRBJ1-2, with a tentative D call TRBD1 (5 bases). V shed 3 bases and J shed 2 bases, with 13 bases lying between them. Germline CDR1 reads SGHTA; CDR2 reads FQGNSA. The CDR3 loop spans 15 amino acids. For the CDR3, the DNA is TGTGCCAGCAGCTTCTCCTCGGCAGGGAACTATGGCTACACCTTC. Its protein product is CASSFSSAGNYGYTF.

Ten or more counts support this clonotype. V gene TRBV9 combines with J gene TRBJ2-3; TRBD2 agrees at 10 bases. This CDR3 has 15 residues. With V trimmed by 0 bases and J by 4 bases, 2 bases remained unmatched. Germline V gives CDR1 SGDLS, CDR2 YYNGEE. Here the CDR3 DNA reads TGTGCCAGCAGCGTAGGTGGACTAGCGGCAGATACGCAGTATTTT. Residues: CASSVGGLAADTQYF.

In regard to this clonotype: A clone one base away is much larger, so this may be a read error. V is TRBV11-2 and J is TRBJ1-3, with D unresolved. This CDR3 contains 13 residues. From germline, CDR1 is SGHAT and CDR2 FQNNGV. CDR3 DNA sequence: TGTGCCAGCTACTCGGTGAAATGGAACACCACATATTTT. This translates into CASYSVKWNTTYF. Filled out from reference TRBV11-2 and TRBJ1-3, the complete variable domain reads EAGVAQSPRYKIIEKRQSVAFWCNPISGHATLYWYQQILGQGPKLLIQFQNNGVVDDSQLPKDRFSAERLKGVDSTLKIQPAKLEDSAVYLCASYSVKWNTTYFGEGSWLTVV.

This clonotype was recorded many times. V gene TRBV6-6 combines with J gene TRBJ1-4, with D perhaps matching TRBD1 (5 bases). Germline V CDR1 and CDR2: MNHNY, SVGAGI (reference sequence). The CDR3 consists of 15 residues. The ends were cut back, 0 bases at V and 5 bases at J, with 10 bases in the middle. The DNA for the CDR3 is TGTGCCAGCAGTTACTCACCAGGGAGAAATGAAAAACTGTTTTTT. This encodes CASSYSPGRNEKLFF.

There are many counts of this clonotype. The CDR3: CASSASLAGEPYEQYF. CDR3 DNA sequence: TGTGCCAGCAGCGCCAGTCTAGCGGGGGAACCCTACGAGCAGTACTTC. The chain recombines TRBV9 with TRBJ2-7, with 10 positions matching TRBD2. The CDR3 length is 16 residues. The V and J ends lost 3 bases and 2 bases, in that order; junction bases with no gene match: 8. The V gene's germline CDR1 is SGDLS and CDR2 YYNGEE.

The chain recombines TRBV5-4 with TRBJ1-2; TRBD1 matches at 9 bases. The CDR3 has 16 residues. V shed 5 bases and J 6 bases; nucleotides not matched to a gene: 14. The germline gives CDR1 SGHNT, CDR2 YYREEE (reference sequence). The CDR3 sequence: CASSSGRDRETHGYTF. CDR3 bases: TGTGCCAGCAGTAGCGGCCGGGACAGGGAAACTCATGGCTACACCTTC.

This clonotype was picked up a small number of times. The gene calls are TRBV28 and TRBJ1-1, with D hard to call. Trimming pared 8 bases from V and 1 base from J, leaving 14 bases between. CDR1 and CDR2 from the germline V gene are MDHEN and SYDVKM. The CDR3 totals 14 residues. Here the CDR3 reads CASVPWGANTEAFF. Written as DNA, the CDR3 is TGTGCCAGCGTACCCTGGGGAGCGAACACTGAAGCTTTCTTT. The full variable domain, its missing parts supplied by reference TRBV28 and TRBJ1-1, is DVKVTQSSRYLVKRTGEKVFLECVQDMDHENMFWYRQDPGLGLRLIYFSYDVKMKEKGDIPEGYSVSREKKERFSLILESASTNQTSMYLCASVPWGANTEAFFGQGTRLTVV.

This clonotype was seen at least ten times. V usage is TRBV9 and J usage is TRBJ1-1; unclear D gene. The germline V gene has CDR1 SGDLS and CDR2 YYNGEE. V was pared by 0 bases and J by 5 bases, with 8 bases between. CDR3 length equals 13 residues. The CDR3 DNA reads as TGTGCCAGCAGCGTAGAGCTTCGGACTGAAGCTTTCTTT. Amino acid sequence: CASSVELRTEAFF. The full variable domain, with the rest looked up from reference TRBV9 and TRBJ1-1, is DSGVTQTPKHLITATGQRVTLRCSPRSGDLSVYWYQQSLDQGLQFLIQYYNGEERAKGNILERFSAQQFPDLHSELNLSSLELGDSALYFCASSVELRTEAFFGQGTRLTVV.

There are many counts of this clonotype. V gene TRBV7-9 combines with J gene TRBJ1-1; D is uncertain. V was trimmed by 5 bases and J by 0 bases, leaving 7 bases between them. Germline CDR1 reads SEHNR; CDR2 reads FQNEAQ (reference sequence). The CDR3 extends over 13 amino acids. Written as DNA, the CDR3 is TGTGCCAGCAGCCATGGGGTGAACACTGAAGCTTTCTTT. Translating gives CASSHGVNTEAFF.

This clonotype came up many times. The CDR3 here is CASIGTVYEQYF. The CDR3 nucleotides are TGCGCCAGCATAGGGACGGTCTACGAGCAGTACTTC. V is TRBV5-1 and J is TRBJ2-7; perhaps D is TRBD1 or TRBD2 (5 bases each). Germline lookup yields CDR1 SGHRS and CDR2 YFSETQ. V lost 6 bases to trimming and J lost 3 bases, with 10 bases between them. CDR3 length: 12 amino acids.